The next 16 T cell receptor beta chains were all read from a single sample in a study of blood T cell repertoires in COVID-19. Measured with immunoSEQ multiplex PCR; TCRdb has only the in-frame clones, and not every one. This sample carries more than 200,000 clones, roughly 84% of them seen once, and the ten largest clones take roughly 7.1%. The sequenced sample consisted of PBMCs or T cells enriched from blood (not recorded which). The receptor source for this set is a man in his thirties or forties in a cohort exposed to, infected with or recovered from COVID-19 (not recorded which).

This clone was seen just once. The chain links TRBV5-4 to TRBJ2-5; tentative D call: TRBD2 (6 bases). The CDR3 totals 15 residues. V was trimmed by 4 bases and J by 4 bases, leaving 17 bases between them. In germline, CDR1 is SGHNT, CDR2 YYREEE (reference sequence). The CDR3 bases are TGTGCCAGCAGCGGAACCGGGACTCAGCCAGAGACCCAGTACTTC. This translates into CASSGTGTQPETQYF.

The count of this clone is one. V usage is TRBV2 and J usage is TRBJ2-2, with 8 bases lining up with TRBD2. Germline CDR1 SNHLY, CDR2 FYNNEI. V shed 1 base and J 6 bases; nucleotides not matched to a gene: 4. There are 15 residues in the CDR3. In nucleotides, the CDR3 is TGTGCCAGCAGTGAAGGGACTAGCCGCCCCGGGGAGCTGTTTTTT. Translation gives CASSEGTSRPGELFF.

This rearrangement joins TRBV19 to TRBJ2-3; 7 bases are shared with TRBD2. Trimming took 7 bases from V and 4 from J; bases not matched to a gene: 11. Germline V gene data show CDR1 as LNHDA and CDR2 as SQIVND (reference sequence). The CDR3 runs to 15 residues. CDR3: CASTTAGVSADTQYF. CDR3 nucleotides: TGTGCCAGTACTACGGCGGGAGTTAGTGCAGATACGCAGTATTTT.

This clone was recorded a few times. The chain joins TRBV11-2 to TRBJ2-7; tentatively, D is TRBD1 (5 bases). Germline CDR1 and CDR2: SGHAT and FQNNGV. V lost 3 bases to trimming and J lost 3 bases, with 27 bases between them. This CDR3 comprises 19 residues. The CDR3 sequence: CASSLDPRSTAGMIYEQYF. Here the CDR3 DNA reads TGTGCCAGCAGCTTGGACCCGCGGTCGACAGCAGGGATGATCTACGAGCAGTACTTC.

The chain is built from TRBV14 and TRBJ2-7; D might be TRBD2 (5 bases). The CDR3 spans 14 residues. Looked up from germline, CDR1 is SGHDN and CDR2 is FVKESK. V shed 1 base and J shed 3 bases, with 10 bases lying between them. The CDR3 DNA sequence: TGTGCCAGCAGCCAAGGGAGCGGAGTCTACGAGCAGTACTTC. It is translated as CASSQGSGVYEQYF.

The chain carries TRBV7-9 and TRBJ2-1; 7 bases line up with TRBD2. The CDR3 has 16 amino acids. The J segment lost 10 bases and the V segment lost 5 bases, leaving 17 bases of the junction unmatched. From germline, CDR1 is SEHNR and CDR2 FQNEAQ (reference sequence). The CDR3 sequence is CASSLRGSTGISEQFF. Written as DNA, the CDR3 is TGTGCCAGCAGCCTACGCGGGAGTACAGGCATAAGCGAGCAGTTCTTC.

This clone was recorded once. The rearrangement links TRBV28 to TRBJ1-1, with 10 bases aligning to TRBD1. Germline V gene sequence: CDR1 MDHEN, CDR2 SYDVKM. The CDR3 covers 16 residues. V shed 4 bases, J shed 1 base, and the junction held 6 bases outside the gene matches. The CDR3 DNA reads as TGTGCCAGCAGTTCGACAGGGGGCCGGGGGAACACTGAAGCTTTCTTT. Protein product: CASSSTGGRGNTEAFF.

The V call is TRBV28, the J call TRBJ1-2; possibly TRBD1 for D (6 bases). From germline, CDR1 is MDHEN and CDR2 SYDVKM. The CDR3 covers 14 residues. With 4 bases removed from V and 4 bases from J, the gap between germline ends came to 13 bases. The CDR3 DNA follows: TGTGCCAGCAGTTACCCCCCAGGGGCCTATGGCTACACCTTC. This sequence encodes CASSYPPGAYGYTF.

The chain links TRBV28 to TRBJ1-5; TRBD1 aligns across 9 bases. Germline loops: CDR1 MDHEN, CDR2 SYDVKM. V shed 3 bases, J shed 0 bases, and the junction held 3 bases outside the gene matches. This CDR3 region has 16 residues. The DNA of the CDR3 is TGTGCCAGCAGTTTTATGGGACAGGGTAGCAATCAGCCCCAGCATTTT. This codes for CASSFMGQGSNQPQHF.

V gene TRBV29-1 combines with J gene TRBJ1-1; no clear D gene. Trimming removed 4 bases from V and 1 base from J, with 7 bases in between. In germline, CDR1 is SQVTM, CDR2 ANQGSEA. This CDR3 has 12 residues. For the CDR3, the DNA is TGCAGCGTTGGAGAGAGGAACACTGAAGCTTTCTTT. Residues: CSVGERNTEAFF.

The J gene is TRBJ2-3, the V gene TRBV11-2; no firm D call. CDR1 is SGHAT and CDR2 is FQNNGV in the germline V gene. V shed 0 bases and J shed 1 base, with 11 bases lying between them. The CDR3 sequence is 16 residues long. The CDR3 reads CASSLDGEAGTDTQYF. The CDR3 bases are TGTGCCAGCAGCTTAGATGGCGAGGCCGGCACAGATACGCAGTATTTT.

The chain recombines TRBV5-1 with TRBJ2-5; the D is unclear. Trimming cost V 4 bases and J 3 bases, with 16 bases left between them. The CDR3 loop spans 15 amino acids. Germline CDR1 and CDR2: SGHRS and YFSETQ. The CDR3 reads CASSPRGETKETQYF. CDR3 DNA: TGCGCCAGCAGCCCTCGAGGAGAGACCAAAGAGACCCAGTACTTC. The complete variable domain, with remaining parts taken from reference TRBV5-1 and TRBJ2-5, reads KAGVTQTPRYLIKTRGQQVTLSCSPISGHRSVSWYQQTPGQGLQFLFEYFSETQRNKGNFPGRFSGRQFSNSRSEMNVSTLELGDSALYLCASSPRGETKETQYFGPGTRLLVL.

The table lists this clone with a count of one. This chain's CDR3 is CASSLEGLAGAGLSEQYF. In nucleotides, the CDR3 is TGTGCCAGCAGCTTAGAAGGACTAGCGGGAGCCGGCTTGTCCGAGCAGTACTTC. The chain carries TRBV11-2 and TRBJ2-7; 13 bases are shared with TRBD2. There are 18 residues in the CDR3. Germline V CDR1 and CDR2: SGHAT, FQNNGV. V gave up 0 bases and J gave up 6 bases; unmatched junction bases: 11.

V and J are TRBV2 and TRBJ1-2; 7 nucleotides align to TRBD1. CDR1 is SNHLY and CDR2 is FYNNEI in the germline V gene. CDR3 length: 12 amino acids. Trimming at V came to 5 bases and at J to 8 bases, leaving 5 bases not matched to a gene. The CDR3 here is CASSMTGKGYTF. In DNA, the CDR3 is TGTGCCAGCAGTATGACAGGGAAGGGCTACACCTTC.

The V gene is TRBV11-2, the J gene TRBJ1-6; D remains unclear. The V end was cut by 4 bases, the J end by 5 bases, with 9 bases between. CDR1 and CDR2 (germline): SGHAT, FQNNGV. The CDR3 is 14 amino acids. Here the CDR3 DNA reads TGTGCCAGCAGCTCCAACATTGATAATTCACCCCTCCACTTT. It yields the protein CASSSNIDNSPLHF.

The chain links TRBV20-1 to TRBJ1-5; D remains unclear. Germline values: CDR1 DFQATT, CDR2 SNEGSKA (reference sequence). V lost 3 bases, J lost 3 bases, and 18 bases lay in between. This CDR3 has 16 amino acids. The CDR3 nucleotides are TGCAGTGCTAGTGGGCTTGTACAGTTAGACAATCAGCCCCAGCATTTT. Translating it yields CSASGLVQLDNQPQHF.